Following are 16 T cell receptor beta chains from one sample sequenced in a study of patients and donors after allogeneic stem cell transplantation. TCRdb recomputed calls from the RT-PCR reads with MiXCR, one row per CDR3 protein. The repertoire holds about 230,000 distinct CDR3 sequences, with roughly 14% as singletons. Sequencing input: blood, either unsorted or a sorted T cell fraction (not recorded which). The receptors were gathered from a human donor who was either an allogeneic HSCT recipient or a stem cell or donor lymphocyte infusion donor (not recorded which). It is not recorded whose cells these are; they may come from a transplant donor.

The DNA for the CDR3 is TGTGCCAGCAGTGAATTAGACAAGCCCTACGAGCAGTACTTC. Its protein product is CASSELDKPYEQYF. The chain is built from TRBV6-1 and TRBJ2-7; D gene ambiguous. Trimming removed 2 bases at V and 2 bases at J, with 10 bases between. The CDR3 loop spans 14 amino acids. CDR1 and CDR2 (germline): MNHNS, SASEGT.

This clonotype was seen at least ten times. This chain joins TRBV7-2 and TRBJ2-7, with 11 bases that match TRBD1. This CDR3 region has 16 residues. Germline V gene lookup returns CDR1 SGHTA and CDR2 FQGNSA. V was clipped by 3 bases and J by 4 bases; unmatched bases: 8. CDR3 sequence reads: CASSFRAGQGGYEQYF. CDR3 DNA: TGTGCCAGCAGCTTCCGTGCGGGACAGGGGGGGTACGAGCAGTACTTC.

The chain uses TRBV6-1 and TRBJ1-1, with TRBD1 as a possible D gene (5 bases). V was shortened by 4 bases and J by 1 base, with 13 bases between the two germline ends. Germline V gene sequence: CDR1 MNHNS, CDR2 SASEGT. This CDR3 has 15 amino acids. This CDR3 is CASSARAGRNTEAFF. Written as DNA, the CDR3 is TGTGCCAGCAGTGCTCGGGCAGGGAGGAACACTGAAGCTTTCTTT.

The CDR3 coding sequence is TGTGCCAGCAGTTTATGGATCACAGGGGAGAGGAAAAACATTCAGTACTTC. Translating it yields CASSLWITGERKNIQYF. The chain recombines TRBV27 with TRBJ2-4, with 7 bases that match TRBD1. CDR1 and CDR2 from the germline V gene are MNHEY and SMNVEV (reference sequence). Trimming removed 1 base from V and 4 bases from J; junction bases left unmatched: 10. CDR3 length equals 17 residues.

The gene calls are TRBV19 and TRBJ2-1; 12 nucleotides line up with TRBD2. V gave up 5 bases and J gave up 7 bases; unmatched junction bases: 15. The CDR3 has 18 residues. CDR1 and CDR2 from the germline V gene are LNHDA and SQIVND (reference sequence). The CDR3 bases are TGTGCCAGTAGTCGCGACCCTAGCGGGGGGGCCGGTAGGAATGAGCAGTTCTTC. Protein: CASSRDPSGGAGRNEQFF. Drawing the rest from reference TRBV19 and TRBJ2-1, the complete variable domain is DGGITQSPKYLFRKEGQNVTLSCEQNLNHDAMYWYRQDPGQGLRLIYYSQIVNDFQKGDIAEGYSVSREKKESFPLTVTSAQKNPTAFYLCASSRDPSGGAGRNEQFFGPGTRLTVL.

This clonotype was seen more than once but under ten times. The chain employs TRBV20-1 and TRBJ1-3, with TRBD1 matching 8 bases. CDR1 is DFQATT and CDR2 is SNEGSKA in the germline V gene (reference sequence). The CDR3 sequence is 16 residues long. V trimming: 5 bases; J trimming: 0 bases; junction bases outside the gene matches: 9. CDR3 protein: CSAPKTGDVSGNTIYF. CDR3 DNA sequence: TGCAGTGCTCCGAAGACAGGGGATGTCTCTGGAAACACCATATATTTT.

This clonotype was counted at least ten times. The chain's CDR3 is CATSLAGSPGDEQFF. In nucleotides, the CDR3 is TGTGCCACCAGCCTAGCGGGCTCACCCGGGGATGAGCAGTTCTTC. The chain employs TRBV24-1 and TRBJ2-1, with 8 bases matching TRBD2. Germline V CDR1 and CDR2: KGHDR, SFDVKD. The J segment lost 8 bases and the V segment lost 7 bases, leaving 12 bases of the junction unmatched. The CDR3 has 15 amino acids.

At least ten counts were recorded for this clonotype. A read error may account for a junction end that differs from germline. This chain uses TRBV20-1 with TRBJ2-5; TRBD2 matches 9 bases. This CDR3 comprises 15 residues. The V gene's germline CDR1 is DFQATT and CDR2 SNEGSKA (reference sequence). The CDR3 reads CSAGDAGLAGKTQYF. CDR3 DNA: TGCAGTGCTGGAGATGCGGGACTAGCTGGGAAGACCCAGTACTTC.

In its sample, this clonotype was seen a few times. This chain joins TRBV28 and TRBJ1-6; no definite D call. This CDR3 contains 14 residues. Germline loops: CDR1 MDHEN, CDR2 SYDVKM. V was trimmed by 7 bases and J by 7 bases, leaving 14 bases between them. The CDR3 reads CASTPTGFNSPLHF. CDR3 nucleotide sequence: TGTGCCAGCACCCCCACCGGGTTCAATTCACCCCTCCACTTT.

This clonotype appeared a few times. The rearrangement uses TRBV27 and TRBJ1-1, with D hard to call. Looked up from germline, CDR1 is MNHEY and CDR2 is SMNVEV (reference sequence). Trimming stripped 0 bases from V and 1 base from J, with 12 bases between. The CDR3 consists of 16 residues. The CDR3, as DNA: TGTGCCAGCAGTTTATCGGGAGGCGGGAGGAACACTGAAGCTTTCTTT. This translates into CASSLSGGGRNTEAFF.

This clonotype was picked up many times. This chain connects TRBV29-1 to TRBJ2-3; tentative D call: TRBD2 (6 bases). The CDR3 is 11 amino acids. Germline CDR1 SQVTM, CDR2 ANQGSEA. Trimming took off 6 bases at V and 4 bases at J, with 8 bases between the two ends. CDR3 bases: TGCAGCGTCCCGGGGGCAGATACGCAGTATTTT. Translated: CSVPGADTQYF.

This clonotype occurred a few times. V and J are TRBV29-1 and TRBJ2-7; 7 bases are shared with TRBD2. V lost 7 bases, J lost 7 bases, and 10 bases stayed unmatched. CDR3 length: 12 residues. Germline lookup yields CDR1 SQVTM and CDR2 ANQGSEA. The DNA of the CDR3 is TGCAGCGGGGGGAGTAAGGGAGGGGAGCAGTACTTC. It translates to CSGGSKGGEQYF.

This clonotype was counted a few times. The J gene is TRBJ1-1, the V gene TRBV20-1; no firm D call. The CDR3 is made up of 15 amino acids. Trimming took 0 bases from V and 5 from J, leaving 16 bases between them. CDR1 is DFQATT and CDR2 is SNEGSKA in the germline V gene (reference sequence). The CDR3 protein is CSARDRMRSGTEAFF. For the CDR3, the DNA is TGCAGTGCTAGAGATCGCATGAGGTCGGGTACTGAAGCTTTCTTT.

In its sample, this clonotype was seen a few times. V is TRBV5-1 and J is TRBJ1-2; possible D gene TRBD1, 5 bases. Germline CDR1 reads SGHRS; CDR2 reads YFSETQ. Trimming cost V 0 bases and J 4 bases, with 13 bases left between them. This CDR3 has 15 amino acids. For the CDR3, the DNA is TGCGCCAGCAGCTTGGATGTGGGGCACGGCTATGGCTACACCTTC. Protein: CASSLDVGHGYGYTF.

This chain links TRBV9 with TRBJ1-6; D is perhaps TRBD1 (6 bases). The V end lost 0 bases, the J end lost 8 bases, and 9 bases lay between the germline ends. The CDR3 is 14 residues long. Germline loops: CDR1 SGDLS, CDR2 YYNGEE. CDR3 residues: CASSVGTADSPLHF. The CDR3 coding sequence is TGTGCCAGCAGCGTAGGGACAGCCGATTCACCCCTCCACTTT.

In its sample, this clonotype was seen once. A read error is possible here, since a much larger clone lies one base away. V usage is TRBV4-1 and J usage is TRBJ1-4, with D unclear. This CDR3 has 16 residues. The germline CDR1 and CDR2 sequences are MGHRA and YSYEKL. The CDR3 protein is CASSQDDPQGGEILFF. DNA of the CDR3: TGCGCCAGCAGCCAAGATGATCCACAAGGCGGGGAAATACTGTTTTTT.